This TCR beta chain was obtained from a study of T cell responses to AZD1222 COVID-19 vaccine. Study-wide results and caveats: Spike as a whole was targeted by vaccine-associated CD4 TCRs, dominant at 160-218 and 743-854. Donors, mostly white British, included more females; clonal diversity was possibly underestimated. Baseline testing showed seropositivity in only a handful of AZD1222 recipients.

About this clone itself: The antigen remains undetermined.

Second-dose groups at about 4 or about 12 weeks were pooled. Method: immunoSEQ multiplex PCR; TCRdb's copy keeps in-frame clones and lacks some. The data contain some 74,000 clones, approximately 87% of them singletons. CDR1 is SGHRS, CDR2 YFSETQ, per germline. The CDR3 length is 12 residues. V gave up 4 bases and J gave up 6 bases; unmatched junction bases: 2. The TCR originated in an adult who received the AZD1222 COVID-19 vaccine. The rearrangement links TRBV5-1 to TRBJ1-2; TRBD1 matches at 8 bases. Source: peripheral blood, taken 28 days after the second AZD1222 dose. The CDR3 loop reads CASSQDRDGYTF. The CDR3 DNA sequence: TGCGCCAGCAGCCAGGACAGGGATGGCTACACCTTC.